What follows describes a single T cell receptor beta chain. This CDR3 is also generated by other DNA sequences in the sample. V was shortened by 0 bases and J by 2 bases, with 6 bases between the two germline ends. CDR1 and CDR2 from the germline V gene are SGHRS and YFSETQ. The CDR3 runs to 15 residues. The data derive from a study of blood T cell repertoires in COVID-19. Study-wide background: Italy, Spain and the United States were the sources of the convalescent and acute COVID-19 samples. T cells, B-cell-depleted T cells, or PBMCs provided the cDNA or gDNA that served as material.

In the original workflow: Amplifying reference gene primers gave estimates of nucleated cell counts. Profiling relied on immunoSEQ multiplex PCR, and the TCRdb table lists in-frame clones only, not all of them. The V and J calls and clone size are taken from that table; D and trimming were inferred from the DNA. Of under 300,000 clones in the sample, 70% to 85% were seen once. The TCR was taken from a woman aged 80 or over with acute or convalescent COVID-19. The gene calls are TRBV5-1 and TRBJ2-6; TRBD2 might be the D (5 bases). The material sequenced was peripheral blood. The CDR3 sequence: CASSLGETGANVLTF. In DNA, the CDR3 is TGCGCCAGCAGCTTGGGGGAGACTGGGGCCAACGTCCTGACTTTC.